A selection of T cell receptor beta chains follows, all from one sample in a study of blood T cell repertoires in COVID-19. Clones were read by immunoSEQ multiplex PCR, and TCRdb kept only the in-frame ones, dropping some. This table holds under 200,000 clones, 88% found once. Input material: peripheral blood. Source of these receptors: a man aged 35 to 55 with active or convalescent COVID-19. The CDR3 runs from the conserved cysteine through the conserved F or W. The order of the fields is CDR3 length, D gene, J gene, clone size, V gene, CDR3 protein, CDR3 DNA. The D gene is left open where the match is weak. For some rows the clone size is stated as once, few or many, or as a class when expanded; others skip it.

14	-	TRBJ1-4	-	TRBV2	CASSEGGRYEKLFF	TGTGCCAGCAGTGAAGGGGGGCGGTATGAAAAACTGTTTTTT
13	-	TRBJ1-2	-	TRBV7-9	CASSLGGTDGYTF	TGTGCCAGCAGCTTAGGCGGGACCGATGGCTACACCTTC
16	-	TRBJ2-3	-	TRBV7-9	CASSFISPAGADTQYF	TGTGCCAGCAGCTTTATCTCCCCCGCCGGGGCAGATACGCAGTATTTT
14	-	TRBJ2-1	-	TRBV28	CASSSASADNEQFF	TGTGCCAGCAGTTCGGCTAGCGCCGACAATGAGCAGTTCTTC
13	-	TRBJ1-4	-	TRBV18	CASSLGQGEKLFF	TGTGCCAGCTCACTCGGGCAGGGCGAAAAACTGTTTTTT
15	-	TRBJ2-7	-	TRBV7-2	CASSLRQPGDSEQYF	TGTGCCAGCAGCTTAAGGCAGCCCGGGGATTCCGAGCAGTACTTC
16	-	TRBJ1-1	-	TRBV4-1	CASSQLPRGQGTEAFF	TGCGCCAGCAGCCAACTACCCCGCGGTCAGGGGACTGAAGCTTTCTTT
14	-	TRBJ2-1	-	TRBV28	CASSLTSSYNEQFF	TGTGCCAGCAGTTTAACTAGCTCCTACAATGAGCAGTTCTTC
13	-	TRBJ1-1	-	TRBV7-2	CASSLESNRVTFF	TGTGCCAGCAGCTTAGAATCTAACAGGGTGACTTTCTTT
16	TRBD2	TRBJ2-1	-	TRBV7-3	CASSLTWTSGYNEQFF	TGTGCCAGCAGCTTAACTTGGACTAGCGGTTACAATGAGCAGTTCTTC
15	TRBD2	TRBJ2-1	few	TRBV29-1	CSSVPLREFYNEQFF	TGCAGCTCTGTCCCGTTGCGGGAGTTCTACAATGAGCAGTTCTTC
16	-	TRBJ1-1	-	TRBV9	CASSDLGAAGGAEAFF	TGTGCCAGCAGCGATCTAGGGGCCGCCGGGGGGGCTGAAGCTTTCTTT
14	TRBD1	TRBJ1-2	-	TRBV28	CASSFFQGGYGYTF	TGTGCCAGCAGTTTCTTCCAGGGGGGCTATGGCTACACCTTC
15	TRBD1	TRBJ2-7	-	TRBV4-1	CASSETGTGLNEQYF	TGCGCCAGCAGCGAAACCGGGACAGGGTTAAACGAGCAGTACTTC
16	TRBD1	TRBJ2-3	once	TRBV7-8	CASSLLMTGGSDTQYF	TGTGCCAGCAGCTTGCTCATGACAGGGGGATCAGATACGCAGTATTTT
15	-	TRBJ1-5	-	TRBV28	CASSLRGSSNQPQHF	TGTGCCAGCAGTTTAAGGGGGAGCAGCAATCAGCCCCAGCATTTT
15	-	TRBJ2-3	-	TRBV6-5	CASSYERTLTDTQYF	TGTGCCAGCAGTTACGAGCGGACTCTCACAGATACGCAGTATTTT
17	TRBD1	TRBJ1-1	-	TRBV9	CASSGKGTGGRNTEAFF	TGTGCCAGCAGCGGCAAGGGGACAGGGGGGAGGAACACTGAAGCTTTCTTT